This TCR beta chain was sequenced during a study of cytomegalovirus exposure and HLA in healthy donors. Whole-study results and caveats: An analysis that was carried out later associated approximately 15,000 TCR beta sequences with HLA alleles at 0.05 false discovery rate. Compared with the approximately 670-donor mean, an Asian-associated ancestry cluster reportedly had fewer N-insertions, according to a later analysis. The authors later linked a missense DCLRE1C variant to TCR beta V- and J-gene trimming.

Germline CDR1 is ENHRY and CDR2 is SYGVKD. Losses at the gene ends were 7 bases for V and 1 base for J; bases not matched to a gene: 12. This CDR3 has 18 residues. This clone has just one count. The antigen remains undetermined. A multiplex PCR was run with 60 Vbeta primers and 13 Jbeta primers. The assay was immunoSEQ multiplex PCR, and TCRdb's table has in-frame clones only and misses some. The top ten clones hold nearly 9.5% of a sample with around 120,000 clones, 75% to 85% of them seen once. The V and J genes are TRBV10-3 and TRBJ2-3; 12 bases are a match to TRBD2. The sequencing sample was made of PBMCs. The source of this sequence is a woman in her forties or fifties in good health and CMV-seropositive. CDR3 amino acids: CAITGAPSGRGGTDTQYF. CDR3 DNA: TGTGCCATCACCGGAGCCCCTAGCGGGAGGGGGGGCACAGATACGCAGTATTTT.